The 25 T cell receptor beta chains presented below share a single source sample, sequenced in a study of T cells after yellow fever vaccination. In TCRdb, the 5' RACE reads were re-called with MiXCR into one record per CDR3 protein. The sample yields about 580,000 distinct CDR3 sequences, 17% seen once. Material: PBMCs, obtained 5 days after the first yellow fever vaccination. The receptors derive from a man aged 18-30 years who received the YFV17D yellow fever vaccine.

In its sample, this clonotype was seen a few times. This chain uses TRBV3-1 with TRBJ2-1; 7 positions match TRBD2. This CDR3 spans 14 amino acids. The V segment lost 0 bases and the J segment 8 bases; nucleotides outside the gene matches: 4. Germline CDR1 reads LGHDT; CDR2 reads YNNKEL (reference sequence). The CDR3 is CASSQEEGRDEQFF. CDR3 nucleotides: TGTGCCAGCAGCCAAGAGGAGGGGAGGGATGAGCAGTTCTTC.

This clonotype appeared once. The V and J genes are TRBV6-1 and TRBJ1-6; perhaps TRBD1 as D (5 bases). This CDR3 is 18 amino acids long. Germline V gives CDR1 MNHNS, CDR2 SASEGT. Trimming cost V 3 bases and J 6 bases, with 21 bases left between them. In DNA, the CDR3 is TGTGCCAGCAGTGATTCCGTGTACCGGGACCGAGTTAATTCACCCCTCCACTTT. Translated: CASSDSVYRDRVNSPLHF.

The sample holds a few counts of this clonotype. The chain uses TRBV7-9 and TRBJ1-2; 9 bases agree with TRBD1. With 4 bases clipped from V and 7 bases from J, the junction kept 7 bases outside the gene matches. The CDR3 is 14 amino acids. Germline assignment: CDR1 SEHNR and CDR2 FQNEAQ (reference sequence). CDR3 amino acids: CASSSLDRGFGYTF. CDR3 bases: TGTGCCAGCAGCTCGCTGGACAGGGGCTTTGGCTACACCTTC.

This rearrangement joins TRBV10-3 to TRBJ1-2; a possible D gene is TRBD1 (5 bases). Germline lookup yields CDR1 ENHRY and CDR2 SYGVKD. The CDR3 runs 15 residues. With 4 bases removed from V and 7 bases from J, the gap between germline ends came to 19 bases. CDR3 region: CAISGSFGRGSGYTF. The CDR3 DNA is TGTGCCATCAGTGGGTCCTTCGGGCGGGGCTCTGGCTACACCTTC.

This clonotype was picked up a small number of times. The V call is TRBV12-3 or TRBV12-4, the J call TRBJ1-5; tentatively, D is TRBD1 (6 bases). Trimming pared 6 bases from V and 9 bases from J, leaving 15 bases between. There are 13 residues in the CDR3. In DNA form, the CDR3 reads TGTGCCAGCAGCCCGGACAGTAGTGGGCCCCAGCATTTT. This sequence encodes CASSPDSSGPQHF.

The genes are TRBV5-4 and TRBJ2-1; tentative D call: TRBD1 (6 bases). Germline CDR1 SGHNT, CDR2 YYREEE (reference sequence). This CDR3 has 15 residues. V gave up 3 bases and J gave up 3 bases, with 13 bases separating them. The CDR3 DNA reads TGTGCCAGCAGCTCCGAGACAGGAGACTACAATGAGCAGTTCTTC. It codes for CASSSETGDYNEQFF.

The CDR3 reads CASSLKSRQETQYF. CDR3 sequence (DNA): TGTGCCAGCAGCTTAAAATCCCGGCAAGAGACCCAGTACTTC. The genes are TRBV7-2 and TRBJ2-5; unclear D gene. CDR1 and CDR2 (germline): SGHTA, FQGNSA. The CDR3 is 14 amino acids. V lost 2 bases, J lost 2 bases, and 9 bases lay in between.

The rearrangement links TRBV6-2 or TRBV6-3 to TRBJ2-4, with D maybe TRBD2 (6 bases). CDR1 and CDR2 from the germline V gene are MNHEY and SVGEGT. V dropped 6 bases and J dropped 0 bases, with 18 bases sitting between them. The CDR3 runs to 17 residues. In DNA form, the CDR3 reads TGTGCCAGCAGCCCGGGACTTATCCCTCTAGCCAAAAACATTCAGTACTTC. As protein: CASSPGLIPLAKNIQYF.

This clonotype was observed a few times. CDR3 in DNA: TGTGCCAGCGCCAGTCCGTACCAAGAGACCCAGTACTTC. As protein: CASASPYQETQYF. The genes are TRBV28 and TRBJ2-5; D uncertain. V was clipped by 8 bases and J by 0 bases, with 10 bases between them. Germline V lookup: CDR1 MDHEN, CDR2 SYDVKM. The CDR3 runs 13 residues.

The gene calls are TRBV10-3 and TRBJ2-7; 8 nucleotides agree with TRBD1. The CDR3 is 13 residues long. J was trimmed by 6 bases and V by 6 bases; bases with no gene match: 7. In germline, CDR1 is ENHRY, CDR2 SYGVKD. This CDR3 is CAIRKWQGAEQYV. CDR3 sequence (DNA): TGTGCCATCAGAAAATGGCAGGGGGCCGAGCAGTACGTC.

The CDR3 here is CASSFRPQGEAFF. In nucleotides, the CDR3 is TGTGCCAGCAGCTTCCGACCCCAAGGTGAAGCTTTCTTT. The rearrangement links TRBV7-2 to TRBJ1-1; D is unresolved. Trimming removed 3 bases at V and 7 bases at J, with 12 bases between. Germline CDR1 SGHTA, CDR2 FQGNSA. The CDR3 is 13 residues long.

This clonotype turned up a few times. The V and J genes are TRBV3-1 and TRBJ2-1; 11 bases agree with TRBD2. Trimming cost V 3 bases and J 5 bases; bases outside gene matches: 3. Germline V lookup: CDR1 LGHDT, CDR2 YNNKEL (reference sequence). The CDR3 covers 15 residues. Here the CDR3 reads CASSQTSGEDNEQFF. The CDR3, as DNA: TGTGCCAGCAGCCAGACTAGCGGGGAAGACAATGAGCAGTTCTTC.

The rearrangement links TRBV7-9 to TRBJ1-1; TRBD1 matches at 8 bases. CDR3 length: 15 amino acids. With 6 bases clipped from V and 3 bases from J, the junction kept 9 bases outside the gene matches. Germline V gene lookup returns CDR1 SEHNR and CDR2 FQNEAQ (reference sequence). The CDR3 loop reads CASRDPLTGDTEAFF. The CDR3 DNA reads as TGTGCCAGCAGGGACCCATTGACAGGGGACACTGAAGCTTTCTTT.

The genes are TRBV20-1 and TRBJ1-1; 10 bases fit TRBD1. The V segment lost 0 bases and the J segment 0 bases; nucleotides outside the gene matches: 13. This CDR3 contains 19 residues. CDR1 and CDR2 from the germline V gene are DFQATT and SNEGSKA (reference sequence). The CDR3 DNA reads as TGCAGTGCTAGAGACAACGCGGGGACAGGGGTTTTGGTGAACACTGAAGCTTTCTTT. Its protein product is CSARDNAGTGVLVNTEAFF.

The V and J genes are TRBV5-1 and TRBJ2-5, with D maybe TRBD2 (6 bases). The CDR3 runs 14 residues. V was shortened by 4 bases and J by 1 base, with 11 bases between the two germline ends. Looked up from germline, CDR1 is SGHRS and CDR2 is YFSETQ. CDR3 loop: CASSIIAAQETQYF. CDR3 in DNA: TGCGCCAGCAGCATCATAGCGGCCCAAGAGACCCAGTACTTC.

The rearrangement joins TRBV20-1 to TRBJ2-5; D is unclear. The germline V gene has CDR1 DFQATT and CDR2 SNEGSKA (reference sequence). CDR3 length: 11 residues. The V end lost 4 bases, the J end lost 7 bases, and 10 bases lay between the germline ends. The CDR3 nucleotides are TGCAGTGCTACCCTAGTAGGGACCCAGTACTTC. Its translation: CSATLVGTQYF.

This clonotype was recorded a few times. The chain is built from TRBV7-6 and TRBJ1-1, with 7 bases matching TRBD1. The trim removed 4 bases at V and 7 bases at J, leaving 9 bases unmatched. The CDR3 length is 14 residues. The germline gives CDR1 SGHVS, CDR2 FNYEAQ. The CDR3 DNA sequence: TGTGCCAGCAGCTCGTCGACAGGGTCGATTGAAGCTTTCTTT. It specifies CASSSSTGSIEAFF.

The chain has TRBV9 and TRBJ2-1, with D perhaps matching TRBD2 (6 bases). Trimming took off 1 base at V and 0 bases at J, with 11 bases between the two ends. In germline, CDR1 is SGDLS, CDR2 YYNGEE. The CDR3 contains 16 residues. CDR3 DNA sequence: TGTGCCAGCAGCGTATTCTCCGGGAGCTCCTACAATGAGCAGTTCTTC. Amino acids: CASSVFSGSSYNEQFF.

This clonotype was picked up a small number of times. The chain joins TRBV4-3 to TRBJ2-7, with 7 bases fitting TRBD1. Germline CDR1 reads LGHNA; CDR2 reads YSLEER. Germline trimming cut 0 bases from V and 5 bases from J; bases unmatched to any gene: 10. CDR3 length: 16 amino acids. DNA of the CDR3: TGCGCCAGCAGCCAAGATCAGGCAACAGGGGTTAACGAGCAGTACTTC. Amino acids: CASSQDQATGVNEQYF.

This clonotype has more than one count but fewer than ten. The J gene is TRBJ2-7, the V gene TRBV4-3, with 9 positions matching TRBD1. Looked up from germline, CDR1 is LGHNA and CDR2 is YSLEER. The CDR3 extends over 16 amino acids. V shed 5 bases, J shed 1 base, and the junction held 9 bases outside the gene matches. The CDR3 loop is CASSWGQGPGSYEQYF. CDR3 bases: TGCGCCAGCAGCTGGGGACAGGGCCCGGGGTCCTACGAGCAGTACTTC.

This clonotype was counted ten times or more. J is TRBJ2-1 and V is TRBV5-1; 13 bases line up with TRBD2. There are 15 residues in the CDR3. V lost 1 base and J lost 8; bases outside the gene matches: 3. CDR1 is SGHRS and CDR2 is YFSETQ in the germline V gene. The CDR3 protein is CASSLTSGGAYEQFF. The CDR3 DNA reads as TGCGCCAGCAGCTTGACTAGCGGGGGGGCGTATGAGCAGTTCTTC.

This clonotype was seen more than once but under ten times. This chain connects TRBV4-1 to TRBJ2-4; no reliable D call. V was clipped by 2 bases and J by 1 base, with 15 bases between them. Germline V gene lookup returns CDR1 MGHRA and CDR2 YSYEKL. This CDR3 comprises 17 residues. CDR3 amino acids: CASSQPSGYGAKNIQYF. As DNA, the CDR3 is TGCGCCAGCAGCCAACCTAGTGGGTATGGCGCCAAAAACATTCAGTACTTC.

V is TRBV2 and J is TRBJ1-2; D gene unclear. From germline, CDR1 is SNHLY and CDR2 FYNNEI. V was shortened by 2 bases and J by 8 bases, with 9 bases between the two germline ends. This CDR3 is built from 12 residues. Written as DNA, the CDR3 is TGTGCCAGCAGTGAACTAGGGCGAGGCTACACCTTC. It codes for CASSELGRGYTF.

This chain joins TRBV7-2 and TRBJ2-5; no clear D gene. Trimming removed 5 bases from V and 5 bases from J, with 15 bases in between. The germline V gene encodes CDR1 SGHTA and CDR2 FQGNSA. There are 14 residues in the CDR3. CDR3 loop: CASSPWAFGETQYF. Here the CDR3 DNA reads TGTGCCAGCAGCCCTTGGGCGTTTGGGGAGACCCAGTACTTC.

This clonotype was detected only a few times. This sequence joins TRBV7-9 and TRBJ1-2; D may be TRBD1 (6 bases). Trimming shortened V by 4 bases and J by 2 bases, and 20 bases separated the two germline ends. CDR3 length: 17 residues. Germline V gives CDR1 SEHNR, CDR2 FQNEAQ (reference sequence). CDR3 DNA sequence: TGTGCCAGCAGCTCCCACAGGGCTGAGCCCTTCAACTATGGCTACACCTTC. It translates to CASSSHRAEPFNYGYTF. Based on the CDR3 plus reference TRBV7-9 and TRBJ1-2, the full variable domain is DTGVSQNPRHKITKRGQNVTFRCDPISEHNRLYWYRQTLGQGPEFLTYFQNEAQLEKSRLLSDRFSAERPKGSFSTLEIQRTEQGDSAMYLCASSSHRAEPFNYGYTFGSGTRLTVV.